This T cell receptor (beta chain) was retrieved from a study of control samples from healthy donors and cancer patients. Some clones are missing from TCRdb's copy, which holds only in-frame ones; the method was immunoSEQ multiplex PCR. The profile shows around 150,000 clones, around 86% of them singletons. Trimming took off 5 bases at V and 9 bases at J, with 16 bases between the two ends. Looked up from germline, CDR1 is KGHDR and CDR2 is SFDVKD. This CDR3 comprises 14 residues. This clone appeared a single time. Source material: blood. This clonotype was obtained from a man aged 30-40 years in good health. The chain joins TRBV24-1 to TRBJ1-5; unclear D gene. The CDR3 DNA is TGTGCCACCAGTGTAGAGGGAGTGATTACGCCCCAGCATTTT. It encodes CATSVEGVITPQHF.